One sample yielded the 21 T cell receptor beta chains listed below, sequenced in a study of monozygotic twins with inflammatory bowel disease. TCRdb re-called the 5' RACE reads, yielding one record per CDR3 amino acid sequence without DNA. This table lists more than 300,000 distinct CDR3 sequences. Sequences were obtained from blood. The source is a human donor with ulcerative colitis or Crohn's disease, or a healthy co-twin of an affected twin (not recorded which).

The chain carries TRBV20-1 and TRBJ2-1; checking the TCRdb D call of TRBD1 is not possible without DNA. The CDR3 length is 14 residues. Germline V CDR1 and CDR2: DFQATT, SNEGSKA (reference sequence). The CDR3 sequence: CSARYRPIDNEQFF.

The chain links TRBV5-1 to TRBJ2-1; the D call from TCRdb, TRBD2, cannot be confirmed without DNA. Looked up from germline, CDR1 is SGHRS and CDR2 is YFSETQ. This CDR3 is built from 18 residues. The CDR3 protein is CVTSSLGLAGPSYNEQFF.

The CDR3 loop is CSAQSTGNTGELFF. J is TRBJ2-2 and V is TRBV20-1; as DNA is missing, the TRBD1 call by TCRdb cannot be tested. Germline loops: CDR1 DFQATT, CDR2 SNEGSKA (reference sequence). This CDR3 has 14 amino acids.

J is TRBJ1-2 and V is TRBV18; TCRdb's D call, TRBD1, is unchecked because there is no DNA. The CDR3 totals 15 residues. Germline CDR1 reads KGHSH; CDR2 reads LQKENI. CDR3 residues: CASSATTGRVYGYTF.

The V call is TRBV7-2, the J call TRBJ2-7; TCRdb calls TRBD2, which cannot be checked without DNA. Germline CDR1 is SGHTA and CDR2 is FQGNSA. This CDR3 spans 15 amino acids. The CDR3 sequence is CASSHWTSGNNEQYF.

This chain connects TRBV24-1 to TRBJ2-3; TCRdb outputs TRBD1, but without DNA this stays unchecked. Per germline, CDR1 KGHDR and CDR2 SFDVKD. The CDR3 runs to 14 residues. CDR3 sequence reads: CATSGQGRTGTQYF.

V gene TRBV7-9 combines with J gene TRBJ2-2; with no DNA, the TCRdb D assignment of TRBD1 cannot be verified. Per germline, CDR1 SEHNR and CDR2 FQNEAQ (reference sequence). This CDR3 is 15 amino acids long. CDR3 loop: CASSIRDRNTGELFF.

The V and J genes are TRBV7-2 and TRBJ2-5; TCRdb lists TRBD1, though no DNA is available to test this call. The CDR3 loop spans 13 amino acids. CDR1 is SGHTA, CDR2 FQGNSA, per germline. CDR3 region: CASRETDQETQYF.

The rearrangement uses TRBV3-1 and TRBJ1-1. The germline V gene encodes CDR1 LGHDT and CDR2 YNNKEL (reference sequence). This CDR3 is built from 15 residues. The CDR3 loop is CASSQTAGKNTEAFF.

The V gene is TRBV7-2, the J gene TRBJ1-6; TCRdb outputs TRBD1, but without DNA this stays unchecked. Germline V gives CDR1 SGHTA, CDR2 FQGNSA. The CDR3 is made up of 16 amino acids. The CDR3 sequence is CASSLTRGQGRSPLHF.

This chain links TRBV19 with TRBJ1-5; TCRdb proposes TRBD1, but this gene call is untestable without DNA. CDR3 length: 15 residues. Germline V CDR1 and CDR2: LNHDA, SQIVND (reference sequence). CDR3 sequence reads: CASTTGQGIYQPQHF.

V is TRBV14 and J is TRBJ1-6; TCRdb's D call, TRBD1, is unchecked because there is no DNA. The CDR3 runs 14 residues. Germline V CDR1 and CDR2: SGHDN, FVKESK. CDR3 loop: CASSQGLPGSPLHF.

J is TRBJ1-1 and V is TRBV27. The germline CDR1 and CDR2 sequences are MNHEY and SMNVEV (reference sequence). This CDR3 is built from 14 residues. The CDR3 spells CASSLSTGNTEAFF.

This chain links TRBV6-5 with TRBJ2-1; absent DNA, TCRdb's TRBD1 call cannot be checked. This CDR3 has 16 residues. Germline V CDR1 and CDR2: MNHEY, SVGAGI. The CDR3 is CASSYRSPGVGNEQFF.

The gene calls are TRBV7-2 and TRBJ1-5. Germline assignment: CDR1 SGHTA and CDR2 FQGNSA. This CDR3 contains 14 residues. The CDR3 loop is CASKEGASNQHQHF.

This chain connects TRBV18 to TRBJ2-1; TCRdb proposes TRBD2, but this gene call is untestable without DNA. Germline V gene lookup returns CDR1 KGHSH and CDR2 LQKENI. The CDR3 has 15 residues. The CDR3 spells CASSPPYLAGGEQFF.

V and J are TRBV7-8 and TRBJ1-6; the D gene TCRdb calls, TRBD1, cannot be checked with no DNA. The CDR3 has 16 amino acids. Germline V gene sequence: CDR1 SGHVS, CDR2 FQNEAQ. The chain's CDR3 is CASSQTFDPGDSPLHF.

The chain uses TRBV5-1 and TRBJ1-1; TCRdb lists TRBD1, though no DNA is available to test this call. The CDR3 runs to 15 residues. The germline CDR1 and CDR2 sequences are SGHRS and YFSETQ. CDR3 in amino acids: CASSPNTGRDTEAFF.

V and J are TRBV7-9 and TRBJ2-7. Germline-derived CDR1 and CDR2 are SEHNR and FQNEAQ (reference sequence). The CDR3 runs to 14 residues. The CDR3 sequence is CASSSTREHYEQYF.

This chain links TRBV25-1 with TRBJ1-2. CDR3 length equals 12 residues. From germline, CDR1 is MGHDK and CDR2 SYGVNS. CDR3 residues: CASRSGGDGYTF.

The V gene is TRBV20-1, the J gene TRBJ2-2; lacking DNA, the TRBD1 call made by TCRdb goes unchecked. This CDR3 comprises 13 residues. The V gene's germline CDR1 is DFQATT and CDR2 SNEGSKA (reference sequence). The CDR3 region is CSVGQGYTGELFF.